The 32 T cell receptor beta chains reported below all come from one sample, sequenced in a study of CD8 T cells in Susac syndrome. An amount of RNA that ranged from roughly 0.5 to 1 ug was reverse transcribed with random hexamers. TCRdb processed the immunoSEQ multiplex PCR reads anew with MiXCR; each CDR3 protein has one entry. The data show approximately 100,000 distinct CDR3 sequences, with about 90% seen just once and approximately 0.13% held by the top ten. The sample consisted of CD4+ T cells from PBMCs. These TCRs come from a human donor in good health.

V is TRBV19 and J is TRBJ2-7; D perhaps matches TRBD2 (5 bases). CDR3 length: 12 residues. The V and J ends lost 5 bases and 2 bases respectively, with 7 bases between them. CDR1 is LNHDA and CDR2 is SQIVND in the germline V gene (reference sequence). In DNA form, the CDR3 reads TGTGCCAGTAGTCCCGGGGCCTACGAGCAGTACTTC. This gives the protein CASSPGAYEQYF.

The sample holds one count of this clonotype. The germline gene is not matched at one end of the junction; a read error may be the cause. The V and J genes are TRBV20-1 and TRBJ2-1, with 7 bases lining up with TRBD2. Germline V gene data show CDR1 as DFQATT and CDR2 as SNEGSKA (reference sequence). CDR3 length: 14 residues. CDR3 nucleotide sequence: TGCAGTGCTAACGGGGGGAGCTCCTACAATAAGCAGTTCTTC. Amino acids: CSANGGSSYNKQFF.

The chain employs TRBV9 and TRBJ2-7; D is uncertain. Trimming cost V 0 bases and J 3 bases, with 7 bases left between them. Germline CDR1 SGDLS, CDR2 YYNGEE. The CDR3 is made up of 13 amino acids. The DNA of the CDR3 is TGTGCCAGCAGCGTAGGATGGGACTACGAGCAGTACTTC. It encodes CASSVGWDYEQYF.

The chain employs TRBV7-2 and TRBJ2-6; no definite D call. The germline V and J ends were trimmed by 1 base and 4 bases, with 14 bases remaining between them. Looked up from germline, CDR1 is SGHTA and CDR2 is FQGNSA. The CDR3 loop spans 17 amino acids. CDR3 nucleotide sequence: TGTGCCAGCAGCTTAGTACATTTTGAGTCCGGGGCCAACGTCCTGACTTTC. This sequence encodes CASSLVHFESGANVLTF.

V and J are TRBV7-9 and TRBJ1-6; tentatively, D is TRBD1 (5 bases). Trimming shortened V by 5 bases and J by 14 bases, and 10 bases separated the two germline ends. The germline V gene has CDR1 SEHNR and CDR2 FQNEAQ (reference sequence). This CDR3 is 11 amino acids long. DNA of the CDR3: TGTGCCAGCAGCGGAGGGGTAACCCTCCACTTT. Amino acid sequence: CASSGGVTLHF.

The V gene is TRBV5-1, the J gene TRBJ1-1; 8 nucleotides align to TRBD1. The CDR3 sequence is 15 residues long. Germline V gene data show CDR1 as SGHRS and CDR2 as YFSETQ. Trimming took 4 bases from V and 4 from J; bases not matched to a gene: 9. CDR3 coding DNA: TGCGCCAGCAGCCCGAGGACAGGGTTGGTCACTGAAGCTTTCTTT. Encoded protein: CASSPRTGLVTEAFF.

The chain has TRBV5-6 and TRBJ1-2; D may be TRBD1 (5 bases). Germline CDR1 reads SGHDT; CDR2 reads YYEEEE. The V and J ends lost 0 bases and 6 bases respectively, with 24 bases between them. The CDR3 covers 18 residues. CDR3 nucleotides: TGTGCCAGCAGCTTGGAGATTGGAAGGGACCCACTTGGGGATGGCTACACCTTC. This encodes CASSLEIGRDPLGDGYTF.

The V gene is TRBV6-2 or TRBV6-3, the J gene TRBJ1-2, with D hard to call. The germline V gene has CDR1 MNHEY and CDR2 SVGEGT. V was shortened by 4 bases and J by 1 base, with 10 bases between the two germline ends. CDR3 size: 14 residues. The CDR3 nucleotides read TGTGCCAGCAGTTTGGCAGACTTTAACTATGGCTACACCTTC. It codes for CASSLADFNYGYTF.

The J gene is TRBJ2-1, the V gene TRBV4-1, with TRBD2 identical over 9 bases. Trimming took 6 bases from V and 8 from J; bases not matched to a gene: 11. Germline CDR1 MGHRA, CDR2 YSYEKL. The CDR3 totals 15 residues. The chain's CDR3 is CASRGLREGLYEQFF. For the CDR3, the DNA is TGCGCCAGCAGAGGGTTGCGGGAGGGCCTTTATGAGCAGTTCTTC.

The rearrangement uses TRBV28 and TRBJ1-1; no firm D call. The V end lost 6 bases, the J end lost 5 bases, and 10 bases lay between the germline ends. There are 12 residues in the CDR3. CDR1 and CDR2 from the germline V gene are MDHEN and SYDVKM. The chain's CDR3 is CASSTYGTEAFF. CDR3 DNA sequence: TGTGCCAGCAGCACCTACGGGACTGAAGCTTTCTTT.

This chain joins TRBV7-9 and TRBJ1-2; 9 bases are shared with TRBD1. The CDR3 is 13 amino acids. The V gene's germline CDR1 is SEHNR and CDR2 FQNEAQ (reference sequence). Germline trimming cut 3 bases from V and 5 bases from J; bases unmatched to any gene: 1. The CDR3: CASSLGTGYGYTF. CDR3 in DNA: TGTGCCAGCAGCTTGGGGACAGGGTATGGCTACACCTTC.

The rearrangement uses TRBV15 and TRBJ1-5; D not certain. This CDR3 region has 15 residues. Germline-derived CDR1 and CDR2 are LNHNV and YYDKDF (reference sequence). The V and J ends lost 2 bases and 0 bases respectively, with 8 bases between them. This CDR3 reads CATSRQTYSNQPQHF. In DNA, the CDR3 is TGTGCCACCAGCAGACAGACTTATAGCAATCAGCCCCAGCATTTT.

This chain connects TRBV4-3 to TRBJ2-7, with a possible D match to TRBD1 (5 bases). The CDR3 loop spans 13 amino acids. CDR1 and CDR2 (germline): LGHNA, YSLEER. Trimming took 0 bases from V and 6 from J, leaving 9 bases between them. In DNA form, the CDR3 reads TGCGCCAGCAGCCAAGATAGGGGCAGCGAGCAGTACTTC. Amino acid sequence: CASSQDRGSEQYF.

The rearrangement uses TRBV6-6 and TRBJ1-5; the match to TRBD1 covers 7 bases. This CDR3 is built from 15 residues. After removal of 4 bases from V and 5 bases from J, the junction contained 8 bases not matched to a gene. Germline V CDR1 and CDR2: MNHNY, SVGAGI (reference sequence). CDR3 bases: TGTGCCAGCAGTTCACCGGACAGGCGCCATCAGCCCCAGCATTTT. It specifies CASSSPDRRHQPQHF.

The V call is TRBV27, the J call TRBJ1-5; D remains unclear. CDR1 MNHEY and CDR2 SMNVEV come from the germline V gene (reference sequence). The V end was cut by 0 bases, the J end by 6 bases, with 9 bases between. This CDR3 has 14 amino acids. CDR3 sequence (DNA): TGTGCCAGCAGTTTATCATTTAATGGTCAGCCCCAGCATTTT. Residues: CASSLSFNGQPQHF.

This chain joins TRBV20-1 and TRBJ1-6; possible D gene TRBD1, 6 bases. The CDR3 covers 14 residues. CDR1 DFQATT and CDR2 SNEGSKA come from the germline V gene (reference sequence). Trimming left V 6 bases short and J 6 bases short, with 15 bases between. CDR3 coding DNA: TGCAGTGCCAAGAGGGGCAGGGGTAATTCACCCCTCCACTTT. Translating gives CSAKRGRGNSPLHF.

This rearrangement joins TRBV6-5 to TRBJ1-5, with D unclear. This CDR3 is 12 amino acids long. V was clipped by 6 bases and J by 2 bases, with 5 bases between them. CDR1 is MNHEY, CDR2 SVGAGI, per germline. CDR3 sequence: CASSGGNQPQHF. The CDR3 bases are TGTGCCAGCAGCGGGGGCAATCAGCCCCAGCATTTT.

The rearrangement uses TRBV3-1 and TRBJ1-6; 7 bases match TRBD1. CDR3 length equals 17 residues. Germline lookup yields CDR1 LGHDT and CDR2 YNNKEL (reference sequence). J was trimmed by 5 bases and V by 0 bases; bases with no gene match: 7. The CDR3 DNA reads as TGTGCCAGCAGCCAAGACTACAGAACAGGGGATAATTCACCCCTCCACTTT. This sequence encodes CASSQDYRTGDNSPLHF.

V and J are TRBV19 and TRBJ1-1, with 8 bases that match TRBD1. The CDR3 sequence is 16 residues long. J gave up 3 bases and V 7 bases, and 13 bases lay outside the gene matches. Germline V gives CDR1 LNHDA, CDR2 SQIVND (reference sequence). The CDR3 sequence: CASILLAGGVDTEAFF. The CDR3 DNA reads as TGTGCCAGTATCCTTCTCGCAGGGGGCGTCGACACTGAAGCTTTCTTT.

The rearrangement links TRBV13 to TRBJ2-5; D remains unclear. V lost 2 bases and J 2 bases, leaving 6 bases between the germline ends. This CDR3 comprises 13 residues. Germline V gene lookup returns CDR1 PRHDT and CDR2 FYEKMQ (reference sequence). CDR3 nucleotide sequence: TGTGCCAGCAGCTTATCTTTGCAAGAGACCCAGTACTTC. This translates into CASSLSLQETQYF. The variable domain in full, completed from reference TRBV13 and TRBJ2-5, reads AAGVIQSPRHLIKEKRETATLKCYPIPRHDTVYWYQQGPGQDPQFLISFYEKMQSDKGSIPDRFSAQQFSDYHSELNMSSLELGDSALYFCASSLSLQETQYFGPGTRLLVL.

The chain joins TRBV15 to TRBJ2-1; unclear D gene. V lost 0 bases to trimming and J lost 4 bases, with 7 bases between them. The CDR3 extends over 14 amino acids. Germline values: CDR1 LNHNV, CDR2 YYDKDF (reference sequence). CDR3 in amino acids: CATSRDPEYNEQFF. The CDR3 DNA sequence: TGTGCCACCAGCAGAGACCCGGAGTACAATGAGCAGTTCTTC.

V usage is TRBV3-1 and J usage is TRBJ2-7; D is possibly TRBD1 or TRBD2 (5 bases each). V was shortened by 4 bases and J by 0 bases, with 16 bases between the two germline ends. CDR1 is LGHDT, CDR2 YNNKEL, per germline (reference sequence). The CDR3 totals 16 residues. CDR3 in DNA: TGTGCCAGCAGCCCTATGGGACGAAAGAGCTCCTACGAGCAGTACTTC. This sequence encodes CASSPMGRKSSYEQYF.

This sequence joins TRBV11-2 and TRBJ2-1; D is uncertain. Germline CDR1 is SGHAT and CDR2 is FQNNGV. The CDR3 is 13 residues long. V was pared by 5 bases and J by 8 bases, with 13 bases between. The CDR3 region is CASSNRTLDEQFF. The DNA for the CDR3 is TGTGCCAGCAGCAATCGAACTCTCGATGAGCAGTTCTTC.

The chain recombines TRBV29-1 with TRBJ2-7; the match to TRBD1 covers 10 bases. The germline gives CDR1 SQVTM, CDR2 ANQGSEA. The J segment lost 3 bases and the V segment lost 7 bases, leaving 3 bases of the junction unmatched. The length of the CDR3 is 12 residues. The CDR3, as DNA: TGCAGCGCCGGGACAGGGGACTACGAGCAGTACTTC. It specifies CSAGTGDYEQYF.

This clonotype was observed a single time. The rearrangement links TRBV5-6 to TRBJ2-3; 14 bases match TRBD2. The germline V gene has CDR1 SGHDT and CDR2 YYEEEE. The ends lost 1 base at V and 7 bases at J; junction bases unmatched: 8. This CDR3 spans 17 amino acids. In DNA form, the CDR3 reads TGTGCCAGCAGCTTGCCCGAGACTAGCGGGAGGGTCTATACGCAGTATTTT. Encoded protein: CASSLPETSGRVYTQYF.

The V and J genes are TRBV3-1 and TRBJ1-1; the D gene is possibly TRBD1 (5 bases). The V gene's germline CDR1 is LGHDT and CDR2 YNNKEL (reference sequence). With 5 bases removed from V and 1 base from J, the gap between germline ends came to 11 bases. The CDR3 is 14 residues long. The CDR3 loop is CASSSWGGNTEAFF. Here the CDR3 DNA reads TGTGCCAGCAGCTCCTGGGGGGGGAACACTGAAGCTTTCTTT. The full variable domain, rest sourced from reference TRBV3-1 and TRBJ1-1, is DTAVSQTPKYLVTQMGNDKSIKCEQNLGHDTMYWYKQDSKKFLKIMFSYNNKELIINETVPNRFSPKSPDKAHLNLHINSLELGDSAVYFCASSSWGGNTEAFFGQGTRLTVV.

This sequence joins TRBV4-3 and TRBJ1-2; D remains unclear. With 0 bases removed from V and 6 bases from J, the gap between germline ends came to 8 bases. Looked up from germline, CDR1 is LGHNA and CDR2 is YSLEER. CDR3 length: 13 residues. Written as DNA, the CDR3 is TGCGCCAGCAGCCAAGATCTCCCGGATGGCTACACCTTC. Protein sequence: CASSQDLPDGYTF.

The chain employs TRBV27 and TRBJ1-1; perhaps TRBD1 as D (5 bases). The CDR3 is made up of 13 amino acids. Germline V gives CDR1 MNHEY, CDR2 SMNVEV (reference sequence). V was pared by 6 bases and J by 4 bases, with 12 bases between. The DNA of the CDR3 is TGTGCCAGCAGCTCCGGGGGGACCACTGAAGCTTTCTTT. Translation: CASSSGGTTEAFF.

The chain couples TRBV7-3 to TRBJ2-3; 8 bases align to TRBD2. Germline CDR1 is SGHTA and CDR2 is FQGTGA. The CDR3 contains 16 residues. V was clipped by 5 bases and J by 0 bases; unmatched bases: 7. The CDR3 DNA sequence: TGTGCCAGCAGCCCAATAGCGGGACCGAGCACAGATACGCAGTATTTT. Its protein product is CASSPIAGPSTDTQYF. Supplemented by reference TRBV7-3 and TRBJ2-3, the full variable domain reads GAGVSQTPSNKVTEKGKYVELRCDPISGHTALYWYRQSLGQGPEFLIYFQGTGAADDSGLPNDRFFAVRPEGSVSTLKIQRTERGDSAVYLCASSPIAGPSTDTQYFGPGTRLTVL.

In this sample, this clonotype turned up a few times. The rearrangement uses TRBV7-9 and TRBJ1-1; D remains ambiguous. The CDR3 covers 13 residues. Trimming left V 7 bases short and J 1 base short, with 10 bases between. CDR1 and CDR2 (germline): SEHNR, FQNEAQ (reference sequence). This CDR3 is CASIGGSNTEAFF. Written as DNA, the CDR3 is TGTGCCAGCATTGGAGGGTCGAACACTGAAGCTTTCTTT.

The chain employs TRBV5-4 and TRBJ2-3; D may be TRBD2 (6 bases). Germline values: CDR1 SGHNT, CDR2 YYREEE (reference sequence). V was clipped by 1 base and J by 7 bases, with 10 bases between them. The CDR3 consists of 13 residues. The DNA for the CDR3 is TGTGCCAGCAGCTTGCAGGGAGGTCATACGCAGTATTTT. Translated, it gives CASSLQGGHTQYF.

V gene TRBV9 combines with J gene TRBJ2-1, with D perhaps matching TRBD2 (6 bases). The CDR3 consists of 15 residues. Germline loops: CDR1 SGDLS, CDR2 YYNGEE. Trimming shortened V by 0 bases and J by 8 bases, and 15 bases separated the two germline ends. The CDR3 loop is CASSVGGLELDEQFF. The CDR3 region has the DNA TGTGCCAGCAGCGTAGGGGGACTGGAGCTGGATGAGCAGTTCTTC.